The rows below give T cell receptor beta chains drawn from one sample of a study of blood T cell repertoires in COVID-19. The method was immunoSEQ multiplex PCR; TCRdb's version includes in-frame clones alone and lacks a portion of them. Of around 160,000 clones listed, 80% are singletons. Sequencing used PBMCs or T cells enriched from blood (not recorded which). The receptors stem from a man aged 35-49 years who had recovered from COVID-19. Each CDR3 is given with its conserved first and last residue. The D gene is left open where the match is weak. Some rows have no size entry. The others give once, few or many, or a class for an expanded clone.

V	size	D	J	DNA	CDR3
TRBV6-5	-	-	TRBJ1-2	TGTGCCAGCCGGCGGATCGGGAGCAGCTATGGCTACACCTTC	CASRRIGSSYGYTF
TRBV6-6	-	TRBD1	TRBJ1-5	TGTGCCAGCAGCAATGAAGGACAGGGGGCCCAGCATTTT	CASSNEGQGAQHF
TRBV5-3	-	-	TRBJ2-3	TGTGCCAGAAGCTCCCCCCCGGCAGATACGCAGTATTTT	CARSSPPADTQYF
TRBV4-2	-	-	TRBJ2-5	TGTGCCAGCAGCCAAGGAGGAGGGTCGGGGAGCGAGACCCAGTACTTC	CASSQGGGSGSETQYF
TRBV9	few	-	TRBJ1-4	TGTGCCAGCAGCGTAGGGCAGAATCCTGAAAAACTGTTTTTT	CASSVGQNPEKLFF
TRBV6-1	-	-	TRBJ1-1	TGTGCCAGCAGTACGCCGGCAGGGAACACTGAAGCTTTCTTT	CASSTPAGNTEAFF
TRBV19	medium-sized	-	TRBJ1-5	TGTGCCAGTAGTATAGATGCCGGGACAAGTAGCAATCAGCCCCAGCATTTT	CASSIDAGTSSNQPQHF
TRBV5-5	-	-	TRBJ2-5	TGTGCCAGCAGCTTGGGCCCCTTGGAGGGAGAGACCCAGTACTTC	CASSLGPLEGETQYF
TRBV5-1	-	-	TRBJ1-3	TGCGCCAGCAGGTGGGGCGGGGTCGGTCGCTCTGGAAACACCATATATTTT	CASRWGGVGRSGNTIYF
TRBV5-1	-	-	TRBJ1-1	TGCGCCAGCAGCTTGGCCAGAATCGTTTCGGGGGACACTGAAGCTTTCTTT	CASSLARIVSGDTEAFF
TRBV5-4	-	TRBD2	TRBJ2-7	TGTGCCAGCAGCCCCGGGGGTCAGCGGGGAAACTACGAGCAGTACTTC	CASSPGGQRGNYEQYF
TRBV29-1	-	TRBD1	TRBJ2-7	TGCAGCGTCGCAGGGACAGGAATCTCCTACGAGCAGTACTTC	CSVAGTGISYEQYF
TRBV5-6	-	TRBD2	TRBJ2-5	TGTGCCAGCAGCTTGGAAGGGACTAGCGGGGGGAGAGAGACCCAGTACTTC	CASSLEGTSGGRETQYF
TRBV7-2	-	-	TRBJ1-2	TGTGCCAGCGGCTTAGCGGGGGCAGGCTATGGCTACACCTTC	CASGLAGAGYGYTF
TRBV3-1/TRBV3-2	-	TRBD2	TRBJ2-5	TGTGCCAGCAGCCAAGATTACCCGCTAGCGGGGGGAGAGGAGACCCAGTACTTC	CASSQDYPLAGGEETQYF
TRBV10-3	-	TRBD1	TRBJ2-7	TGTGCCATCAGCGATTCGACAGGGTTCTCCTACGAGCAGTACTTC	CAISDSTGFSYEQYF
TRBV7-8	-	-	TRBJ2-1	TGTGCCAGCAGCATAGGAGGGGGCAATGAGCAGTTCTTC	CASSIGGGNEQFF
TRBV30	-	-	TRBJ1-1	TGTGCCTGGAGTGTAGGAAGACTTCACACTGAAGCTTTCTTT	CAWSVGRLHTEAFF
TRBV5-4	-	-	TRBJ1-1	TGTGCCAGCAGCACACAGGGACAGAACACTGAAGCTTTCTTT	CASSTQGQNTEAFF
TRBV2	few	-	TRBJ1-3	TGTGCCAGCAGTGAATACAGGGCCGGAAACACCATATATTTT	CASSEYRAGNTIYF
TRBV19	-	TRBD1	TRBJ1-5	TGTGCCAGTAGGCCTGACAGGGGGCCTTATAGCAATCAGCCCCAGCATTTT	CASRPDRGPYSNQPQHF
TRBV11-2	-	-	TRBJ1-1	TGTGCCAGCAGCTTAACAGAATACACTGAAGCTTTCTTT	CASSLTEYTEAFF
TRBV6-5	few	TRBD1	TRBJ1-2	TGTGCCAGCAGGGGGGACAGGGTTTACTATGGCTACACCTTC	CASRGDRVYYGYTF
TRBV19	-	-	TRBJ1-1	TGTGCCAGTAGTCTGGGGCGTCGGGGGTGGGTTACTGAAGCTTTCTTT	CASSLGRRGWVTEAFF
TRBV9	-	TRBD1	TRBJ2-1	TGTGCCAGCAGCCCGACAGGGGCCGGGGAGCAGTTCTTC	CASSPTGAGEQFF